The 16 T cell receptor beta chains reported below all come from one sample, sequenced in a study of CD8+CD57+ T cells in acquired aplastic anemia. Sequencing involved patients with CD8+CD57+ cell expansion previously shown by flow cytometry. Genomic DNA was employed as the template in profiling TCR beta VDJ and CDR3. MiXCR, run by TCRdb on the reads, gives a single entry per CDR3 protein. The profile covers about 180,000 distinct CDR3 sequences, with roughly 48% appearing a single time and approximately 1% taken by the ten largest. What was sequenced was sorted CD4+, CD8+, or CD8+CD57+ T cells (not recorded which) from PBMCs. These receptors were obtained from a human donor with aplastic anemia.

This clonotype was picked up a small number of times. This rearrangement joins TRBV6-1 to TRBJ1-4, with D maybe TRBD1 (6 bases). This CDR3 contains 15 residues. The V gene lost 1 base and the J gene lost 8 bases, with 14 bases spanning the gap. Germline V CDR1 and CDR2: MNHNS, SASEGT. CDR3 coding DNA: TGTGCCAGCAGTGAAGATTGGCAGGGGAGGGAAAAACTGTTTTTT. Its protein product is CASSEDWQGREKLFF.

The chain carries TRBV27 and TRBJ1-6; no firm D call. CDR1 is MNHEY and CDR2 is SMNVEV in the germline V gene (reference sequence). This CDR3 is built from 17 residues. The V and J ends lost 0 bases and 0 bases respectively, with 9 bases between them. CDR3 DNA: TGTGCCAGCAGTTTATCTCAGCAACCCTCCTATAATTCACCCCTCCACTTT. It codes for CASSLSQQPSYNSPLHF.

The chain uses TRBV19 and TRBJ1-3; 7 nucleotides align to TRBD1. Unmatched junction bases numbered 5, after V lost 5 bases and J lost 7 bases. The CDR3 totals 13 residues. The V gene's germline CDR1 is LNHDA and CDR2 SQIVND (reference sequence). The CDR3 spells CASSAGTANTIYF. The CDR3 region has the DNA TGTGCCAGTAGTGCCGGGACAGCGAACACCATATATTTT.

In this sample, this clonotype turned up many times. The chain carries TRBV20-1 and TRBJ1-2; 8 bases fit TRBD1. In germline, CDR1 is DFQATT, CDR2 SNEGSKA (reference sequence). V dropped 0 bases and J dropped 6; count of bases not matched to a gene: 15. This CDR3 is built from 17 residues. CDR3: CSARDGARGRGRDGYTF. The CDR3 nucleotides read TGCAGTGCTAGAGATGGGGCCCGGGGCAGGGGGCGGGATGGCTACACCTTC.

Turning to this clonotype: This may be a read error: a much more frequent sequence differs by one nucleotide. The genes are TRBV2 and TRBJ2-7; D is possibly TRBD1 or TRBD2 (5 bases each). The CDR3 spans 13 residues. The germline V gene has CDR1 SNHLY and CDR2 FYNNEI. As DNA, the CDR3 is TGTGCCAGCAGTTATGGGGGTTCCTGCGAGCAGTACTTC. Its protein product is CASSYGGSCEQYF.

Ten or more counts support this clonotype. The V gene is TRBV5-1, the J gene TRBJ2-5; 8 bases agree with TRBD2. Unmatched junction bases numbered 2, after V lost 0 bases and J lost 1 base. In germline, CDR1 is SGHRS, CDR2 YFSETQ. There are 15 residues in the CDR3. The CDR3 protein is CASSLVAGGQETQYF. DNA of the CDR3: TGCGCCAGCAGCTTGGTCGCGGGGGGCCAAGAGACCCAGTACTTC.

The J gene is TRBJ2-1, the V gene TRBV6-5; 8 nucleotides line up with TRBD2. Germline V gene lookup returns CDR1 MNHEY and CDR2 SVGAGI. V was clipped by 1 base and J by 10 bases; unmatched bases: 6. The CDR3 sequence is 14 residues long. The CDR3, as DNA: TGTGCCAGCAGTTACTTCGAGCGGGAGAACGAGCAGTTCTTC. Amino acid sequence: CASSYFERENEQFF.

This clonotype was found many times. One junction end does not reproduce the germline sequence, and a read error may be involved. The chain carries TRBV5-1 and TRBJ2-5, with D possibly TRBD2 on 5 matching bases. Looked up from germline, CDR1 is SGHRS and CDR2 is YFSETQ. The CDR3 has 13 amino acids. CDR3 nucleotides: TGCGCCAGCACCTTGCCCGGCGGGGAGACCCAGTACTTC. Translation gives CASTLPGGETQYF.

In this sample, this clonotype turned up many times. The chain couples TRBV29-1 to TRBJ1-1, with 10 bases identical to TRBD1. Germline V gene lookup returns CDR1 SQVTM and CDR2 ANQGSEA. The CDR3 sequence is 18 residues long. The V gene end was trimmed by 2 bases and the J gene end by 4 bases; junction bases not matched to a gene: 16. CDR3 DNA sequence: TGCAGCGTTGAATTCGGGATTGGGGGGGACAGGGGATCCACTGAAGCTTTCTTT. It specifies CSVEFGIGGDRGSTEAFF. Looking up the rest from reference TRBV29-1 and TRBJ1-1 gives the full variable domain: SAVISQKPSRDICQRGTSLTIQCQVDSQVTMMFWYRQQPGQSLTLIATANQGSEATYESGFVIDKFPISRPNLTFSTLTVSNMSPEDSSIYLCSVEFGIGGDRGSTEAFFGQGTRLTVV.

This clonotype was seen ten or more times. The V gene is TRBV7-2, the J gene TRBJ2-3, with D unclear. This CDR3 spans 12 amino acids. V lost 1 base, J lost 8 bases, and 7 bases lay in between. The germline V gene encodes CDR1 SGHTA and CDR2 FQGNSA. The CDR3 is CASSLVGGTQYF. CDR3 nucleotide sequence: TGTGCCAGCAGCTTAGTTGGCGGTACGCAGTATTTT.

This clonotype was seen repeatedly, ten times or more. The rearrangement uses TRBV7-3 and TRBJ2-3; D might be TRBD1 (6 bases). Germline V gene sequence: CDR1 SGHTA, CDR2 FQGTGA. This CDR3 is built from 16 residues. With 3 bases removed from V and 2 bases from J, the gap between germline ends came to 15 bases. In DNA form, the CDR3 reads TGTGCCAGCAGCTTCGGAAGTGGACAGATCACAGATACGCAGTATTTT. Residues: CASSFGSGQITDTQYF.

This clonotype has only a few counts. This CDR3 reads CASSSDAGFYNEQFF. As DNA, the CDR3 is TGTGCCAGCAGTTCAGATGCCGGGTTTTACAATGAGCAGTTCTTC. The chain couples TRBV27 to TRBJ2-1; unclear D gene. The CDR3 is 15 amino acids. The ends were cut back, 4 bases at V and 4 bases at J, with 14 bases in the middle. From germline, CDR1 is MNHEY and CDR2 SMNVEV (reference sequence).

The chain recombines TRBV6-2 or TRBV6-3 with TRBJ2-1; D call uncertain. The V gene lost 6 bases and the J gene lost 7 bases, with 10 bases spanning the gap. The germline gives CDR1 MNHEY, CDR2 SVGEGT. This CDR3 region has 12 residues. CDR3 nucleotides: TGTGCCAGCAGCCCAACAGATAATGAGCAGTTCTTC. Translation gives CASSPTDNEQFF.

By share, this clonotype ranks as medium-sized. The V and J genes are TRBV10-3 and TRBJ2-5; D perhaps matches TRBD1 (5 bases). V shed 0 bases and J shed 2 bases, with 13 bases lying between them. This CDR3 comprises 16 residues. Germline CDR1 ENHRY, CDR2 SYGVKD. Written as DNA, the CDR3 is TGTGCCATCAGTGAGTCAGACTTCAGGGAACAAGAGACCCAGTACTTC. Protein product: CAISESDFREQETQYF.

The chain uses TRBV7-6 and TRBJ2-5, with D maybe TRBD1 (6 bases). Between the trimmed V and J ends, which lost 6 bases and 4 bases, there was a span of 18 bases. Germline V gives CDR1 SGHVS, CDR2 FNYEAQ. The CDR3 is 15 residues long. The CDR3 loop is CASREQGLEGETQYF. CDR3 DNA: TGTGCCAGCAGGGAACAGGGTCTCGAGGGAGAGACCCAGTACTTC.

Details on this clonotype: With a much larger clone just one base away, this may be a read error. The chain carries TRBV6-2 or TRBV6-3 and TRBJ2-7, with 12 bases identical to TRBD2. The CDR3 consists of 14 residues. The germline gives CDR1 MNHEY, CDR2 SVGEGT. CDR3 loop: CASTLAGGTYDQYF. The CDR3 nucleotides read TGTGCCAGCACTCTAGCGGGGGGGACCTACGATCAGTACTTC.